This TCR beta chain was sequenced during a study of cytomegalovirus exposure and HLA in healthy donors. Germline V CDR1 and CDR2: SGHVS, FNYEAQ. V was cut by 1 base and J by 7 bases, with 20 bases left in between. There are 16 residues in the CDR3. Use of 60 Vbeta and 13 Jbeta primers characterized the PCR. TCRdb's copy holds only in-frame clones and misses some; the assay was immunoSEQ multiplex PCR. The top ten clones hold about 5.3% of a sample with 130,000 or so clones, about four fifths of them seen once. This clonotype was obtained from a man aged 25 to 40 in good health and CMV-seronegative. V and J are TRBV7-6 and TRBJ2-7, with D possibly being TRBD1 (6 bases). The sample taken for sequencing was PBMCs. Here the CDR3 reads CASSLEGGRGPWEQYF. The CDR3 DNA is TGTGCCAGCAGCTTAGAGGGCGGCAGGGGCCCCTGGGAGCAGTACTTC.